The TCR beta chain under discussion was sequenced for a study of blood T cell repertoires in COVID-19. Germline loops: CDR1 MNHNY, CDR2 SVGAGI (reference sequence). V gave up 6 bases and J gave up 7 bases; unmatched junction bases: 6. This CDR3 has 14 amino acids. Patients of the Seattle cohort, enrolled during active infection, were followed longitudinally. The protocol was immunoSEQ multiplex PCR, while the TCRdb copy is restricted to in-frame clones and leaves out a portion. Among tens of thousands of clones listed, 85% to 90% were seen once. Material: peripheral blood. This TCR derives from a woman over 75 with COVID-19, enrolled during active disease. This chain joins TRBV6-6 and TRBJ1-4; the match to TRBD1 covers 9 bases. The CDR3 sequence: CASRGDRDGEKLFF. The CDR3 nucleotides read TGTGCCAGCAGGGGGGACAGGGACGGTGAAAAACTGTTTTTT.